Following are 11 T cell receptor beta chains from one sample sequenced in a study of cytomegalovirus exposure and HLA in healthy donors. Amplification used 60 Vbeta primers and 13 Jbeta primers. Assay: immunoSEQ multiplex PCR; the TCRdb copy retains only in-frame clones and omits some. This table holds some 200,000 clones, over 80% found once. Sequencing was carried out using PBMCs. These receptors originate from a boy aged 2 to 9 in good health and CMV-seronegative.

The CDR3 nucleotides are TGTGCCAGCAGATGGAGGTCCAGCGGGAACGGCGGGGAGCTGTTTTTT. Translating it yields CASRWRSSGNGGELFF. The V gene is TRBV13, the J gene TRBJ2-2, with 7 bases aligning to TRBD2. In germline, CDR1 is PRHDT, CDR2 FYEKMQ (reference sequence). V gave up 6 bases and J gave up 7 bases; unmatched junction bases: 14. The CDR3 has 16 amino acids.

The rearrangement joins TRBV19 to TRBJ2-3, with 8 positions matching TRBD2. The germline CDR1 and CDR2 sequences are LNHDA and SQIVND (reference sequence). The CDR3 sequence is 15 residues long. With 3 bases clipped from V and 4 bases from J, the junction kept 6 bases outside the gene matches. The CDR3 region is CASSIGTRVADTQYF. DNA for the CDR3: TGTGCCAGTAGTATTGGGACTAGGGTTGCAGATACGCAGTATTTT.

J is TRBJ1-1 and V is TRBV5-4, with D possibly being TRBD1 (5 bases). The CDR3 consists of 13 residues. V lost 2 bases and J 9 bases, leaving 14 bases between the germline ends. Per the germline V gene, CDR1 is SGHNT and CDR2 is YYREEE (reference sequence). The CDR3 loop reads CASSFYPGMKAFF. The DNA of the CDR3 is TGTGCCAGCAGCTTTTACCCAGGGATGAAAGCTTTCTTT.

The chain has TRBV14 and TRBJ2-3, with 9 bases that match TRBD1. The CDR3 sequence is 14 residues long. V lost 5 bases and J lost 3; bases outside the gene matches: 3. CDR1 is SGHDN and CDR2 is FVKESK in the germline V gene. Here the CDR3 DNA reads TGTGCCAGCAGCGGGGACAGGGAGACAGATACGCAGTATTTT. Translation: CASSGDRETDTQYF.

The chain links TRBV4-2 to TRBJ2-7, with 8 nucleotides matching TRBD1. V gave up 4 bases and J gave up 3 bases; unmatched junction bases: 5. Germline V gives CDR1 LGHNA, CDR2 YNFKEQ. The CDR3 length is 14 residues. Written as DNA, the CDR3 is TGTGCCAGCAGCCTGCAGGGGGCGAGCTACGAGCAGTACTTC. Translated: CASSLQGASYEQYF.

The V and J genes are TRBV29-1 and TRBJ1-5; 7 bases are shared with TRBD1. Trimming took 4 bases from V and 2 from J; bases not matched to a gene: 8. This CDR3 is built from 15 residues. The germline CDR1 and CDR2 sequences are SQVTM and ANQGSEA. CDR3 DNA sequence: TGCAGCGTTGTATTTTCAGGGGGAGGCAATCAGCCCCAGCATTTT. Translation gives CSVVFSGGGNQPQHF.

J is TRBJ2-6 and V is TRBV5-4, with 9 bases fitting TRBD1. With 4 bases clipped from V and 4 bases from J, the junction kept 6 bases outside the gene matches. From germline, CDR1 is SGHNT and CDR2 YYREEE (reference sequence). This CDR3 comprises 16 residues. For the CDR3, the DNA is TGTGCCAGCAGCCCAACAGGGGGCGGGGGGGCCAACGTCCTGACTTTC. It is translated as CASSPTGGGGANVLTF.

This chain connects TRBV27 to TRBJ1-1; D unresolved. The CDR3 totals 14 residues. The germline CDR1 and CDR2 sequences are MNHEY and SMNVEV (reference sequence). V was shortened by 0 bases and J by 5 bases, with 10 bases between the two germline ends. This CDR3 is CASSLSFGETEAFF. The CDR3 DNA reads TGTGCCAGCAGTTTATCTTTCGGGGAAACTGAAGCTTTCTTT.

This clone was seen a few times. V and J are TRBV5-1 and TRBJ1-1; 7 nucleotides line up with TRBD1. Trimming took 4 bases from V and 0 from J; bases not matched to a gene: 9. The CDR3 has 16 amino acids. Germline V gene sequence: CDR1 SGHRS, CDR2 YFSETQ. The CDR3: CASSLGQADMNTEAFF. The DNA of the CDR3 is TGCGCCAGCAGCCTCGGACAGGCGGACATGAACACTGAAGCTTTCTTT.

This sequence joins TRBV5-6 and TRBJ2-3, with D perhaps TRBD2 (5 bases). The length of the CDR3 is 15 residues. The germline CDR1 and CDR2 sequences are SGHDT and YYEEEE. V gave up 0 bases and J gave up 2 bases, with 10 bases separating them. CDR3 in amino acids: CASSLGRGSTDTQYF. The CDR3 coding sequence is TGTGCCAGCAGCTTGGGTCGGGGTTCCACAGATACGCAGTATTTT.

V gene TRBV19 combines with J gene TRBJ1-2; 7 bases are a match to TRBD1. V was pared by 8 bases and J by 4 bases, with 7 bases of the junction left unmatched. CDR1 is LNHDA and CDR2 is SQIVND in the germline V gene (reference sequence). This CDR3 has 13 residues. The CDR3 region has the DNA TGTGCCAGTCGCACAGGGGCCCTCTATGGCTACACCTTC. The encoded protein is CASRTGALYGYTF.